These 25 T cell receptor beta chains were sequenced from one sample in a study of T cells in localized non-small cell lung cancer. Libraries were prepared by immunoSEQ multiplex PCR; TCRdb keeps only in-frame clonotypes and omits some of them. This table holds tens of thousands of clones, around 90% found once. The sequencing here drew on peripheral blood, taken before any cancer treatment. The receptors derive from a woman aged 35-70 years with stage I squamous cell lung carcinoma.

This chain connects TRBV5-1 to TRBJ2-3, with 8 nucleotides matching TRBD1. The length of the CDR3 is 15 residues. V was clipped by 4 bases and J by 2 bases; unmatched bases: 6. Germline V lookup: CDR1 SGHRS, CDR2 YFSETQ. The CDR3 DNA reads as TGCGCCAGCAGCACGACAGGGGCCTCCACAGATACGCAGTATTTT. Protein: CASSTTGASTDTQYF.

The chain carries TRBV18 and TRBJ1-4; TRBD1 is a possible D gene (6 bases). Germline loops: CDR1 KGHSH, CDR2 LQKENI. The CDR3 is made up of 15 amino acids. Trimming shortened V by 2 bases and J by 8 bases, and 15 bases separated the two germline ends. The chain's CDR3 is CASSPGGEVREKLFF. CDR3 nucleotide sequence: TGTGCCAGCTCACCAGGGGGCGAGGTACGCGAAAAACTGTTTTTT.

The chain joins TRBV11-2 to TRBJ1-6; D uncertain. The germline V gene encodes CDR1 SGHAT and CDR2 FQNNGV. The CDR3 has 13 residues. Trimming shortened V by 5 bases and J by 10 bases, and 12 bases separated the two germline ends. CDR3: CASSASSGSPLHF. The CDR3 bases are TGTGCCAGCAGCGCCAGCTCGGGGTCACCCCTCCACTTT.

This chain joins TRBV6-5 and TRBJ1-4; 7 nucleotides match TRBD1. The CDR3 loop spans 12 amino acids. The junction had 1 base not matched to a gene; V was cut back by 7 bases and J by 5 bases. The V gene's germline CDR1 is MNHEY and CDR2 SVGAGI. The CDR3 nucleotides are TGTGCCAGCAAACAGGGGAATGAAAAACTGTTTTTT. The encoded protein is CASKQGNEKLFF.

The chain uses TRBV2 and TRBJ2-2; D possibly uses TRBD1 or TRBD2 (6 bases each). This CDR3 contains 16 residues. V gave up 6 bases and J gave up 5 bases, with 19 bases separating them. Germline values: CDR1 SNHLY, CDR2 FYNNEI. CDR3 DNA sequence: TGTGCCAGCAGAAGTCACAGGGCGGGGCGAACCGGGGAGCTGTTTTTT. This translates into CASRSHRAGRTGELFF.

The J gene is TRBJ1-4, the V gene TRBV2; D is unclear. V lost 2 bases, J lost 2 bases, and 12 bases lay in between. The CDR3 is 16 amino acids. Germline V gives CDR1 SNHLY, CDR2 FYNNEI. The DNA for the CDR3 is TGTGCCAGCAGTGAAAATCGGGGTAGCACTAATGAAAAACTGTTTTTT. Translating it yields CASSENRGSTNEKLFF.

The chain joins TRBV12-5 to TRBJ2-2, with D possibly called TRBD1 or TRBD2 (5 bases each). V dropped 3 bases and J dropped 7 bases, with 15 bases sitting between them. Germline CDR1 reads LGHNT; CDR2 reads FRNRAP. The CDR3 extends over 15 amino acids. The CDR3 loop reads CASGFGTPGDGELFF. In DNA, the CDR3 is TGTGCTAGTGGTTTCGGGACCCCTGGGGACGGGGAGCTGTTTTTT.

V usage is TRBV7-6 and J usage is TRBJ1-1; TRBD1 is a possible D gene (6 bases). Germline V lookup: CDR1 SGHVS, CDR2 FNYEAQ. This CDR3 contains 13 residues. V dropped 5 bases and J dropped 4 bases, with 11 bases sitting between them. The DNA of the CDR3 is TGTGCCAGCAGCAGAACAGGGCTCACTGAAGCTTTCTTT. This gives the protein CASSRTGLTEAFF.

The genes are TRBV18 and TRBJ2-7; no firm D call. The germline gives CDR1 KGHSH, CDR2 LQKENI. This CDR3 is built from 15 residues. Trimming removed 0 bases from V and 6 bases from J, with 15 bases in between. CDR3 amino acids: CASSPPADPSTEQYF. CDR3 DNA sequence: TGTGCCAGCTCACCACCCGCGGACCCCAGCACCGAGCAGTACTTC.

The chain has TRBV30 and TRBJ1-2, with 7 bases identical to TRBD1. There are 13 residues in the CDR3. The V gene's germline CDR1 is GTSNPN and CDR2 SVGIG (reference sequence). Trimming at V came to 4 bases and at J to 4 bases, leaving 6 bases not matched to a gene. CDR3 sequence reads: CAWMGQHSYGYTF. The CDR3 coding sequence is TGTGCCTGGATGGGACAGCACAGCTATGGCTACACCTTC.

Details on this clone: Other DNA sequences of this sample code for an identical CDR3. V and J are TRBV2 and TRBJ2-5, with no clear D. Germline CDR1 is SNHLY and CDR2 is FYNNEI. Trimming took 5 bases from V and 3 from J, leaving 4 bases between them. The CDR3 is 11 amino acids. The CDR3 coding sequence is TGTGCCAGCAGTCTAAAAGAGACCCAGTACTTC. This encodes CASSLKETQYF. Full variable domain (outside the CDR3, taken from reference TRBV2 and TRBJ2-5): EPEVTQTPSHQVTQMGQEVILRCVPISNHLYFYWYRQILGQKVEFLVSFYNNEISEKSEIFDDQFSVERPDGSNFTLKIRSTKLEDSAMYFCASSLKETQYFGPGTRLLVL.

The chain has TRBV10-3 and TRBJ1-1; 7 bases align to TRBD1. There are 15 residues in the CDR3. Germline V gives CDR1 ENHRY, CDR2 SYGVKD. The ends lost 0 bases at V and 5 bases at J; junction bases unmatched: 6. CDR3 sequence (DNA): TGTGCCATCAGTGAGTCCGCGGCAGGGGGTACTGAAGCTTTCTTT. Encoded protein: CAISESAAGGTEAFF.

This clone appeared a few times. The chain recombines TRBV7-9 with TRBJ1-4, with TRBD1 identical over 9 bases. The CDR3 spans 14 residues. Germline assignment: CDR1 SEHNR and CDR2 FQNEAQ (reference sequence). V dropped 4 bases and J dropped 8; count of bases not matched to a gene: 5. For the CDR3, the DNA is TGTGCCAGCAGCTCGGGACAGGGACGCGAAAAACTGTTTTTT. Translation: CASSSGQGREKLFF.

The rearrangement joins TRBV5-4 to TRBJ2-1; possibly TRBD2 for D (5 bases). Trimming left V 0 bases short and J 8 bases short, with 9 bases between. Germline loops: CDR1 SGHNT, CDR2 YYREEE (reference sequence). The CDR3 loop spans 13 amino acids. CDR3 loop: CASSLGAVDEQFF. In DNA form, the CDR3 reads TGTGCCAGCAGCTTGGGAGCGGTAGATGAGCAGTTCTTC.

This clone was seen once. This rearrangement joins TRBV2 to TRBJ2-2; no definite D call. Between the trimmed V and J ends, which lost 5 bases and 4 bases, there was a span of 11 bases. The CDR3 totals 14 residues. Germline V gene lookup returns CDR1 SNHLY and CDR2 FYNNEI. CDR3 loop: CASSRDRITGELFF. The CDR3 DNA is TGTGCCAGCAGTCGCGACCGAATCACCGGGGAGCTGTTTTTT.

The CDR3 DNA sequence: TGTGCCAGTAGTATGGTTCCGGGGGCTAACACTGAAGCTTTCTTT. It is translated as CASSMVPGANTEAFF. The J gene is TRBJ1-1, the V gene TRBV19; TRBD1 is a possible D gene (6 bases). Germline assignment: CDR1 LNHDA and CDR2 SQIVND (reference sequence). This CDR3 has 15 amino acids. Trimming removed 3 bases at V and 2 bases at J, with 13 bases between.

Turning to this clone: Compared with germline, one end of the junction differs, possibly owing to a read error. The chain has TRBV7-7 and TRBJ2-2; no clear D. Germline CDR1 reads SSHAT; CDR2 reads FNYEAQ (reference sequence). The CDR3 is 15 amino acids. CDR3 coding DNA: TGTGCTAGCAGCTCTGACACCGCGAACACCGGGGAGCTGTTTTTT. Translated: CASSSDTANTGELFF.

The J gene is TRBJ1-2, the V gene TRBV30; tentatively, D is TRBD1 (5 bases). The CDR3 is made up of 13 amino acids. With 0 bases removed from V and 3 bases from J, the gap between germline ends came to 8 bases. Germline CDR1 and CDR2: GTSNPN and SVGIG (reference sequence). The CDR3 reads CAWSVRRDYGYTF. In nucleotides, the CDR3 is TGTGCCTGGAGTGTACGCAGGGACTATGGCTACACCTTC.

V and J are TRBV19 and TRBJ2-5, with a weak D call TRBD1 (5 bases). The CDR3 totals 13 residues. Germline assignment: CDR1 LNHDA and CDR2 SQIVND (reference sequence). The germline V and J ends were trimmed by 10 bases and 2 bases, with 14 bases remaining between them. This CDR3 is CATRGGAQETQYF. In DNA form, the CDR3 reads TGTGCCACTCGTGGTGGGGCACAAGAGACCCAGTACTTC.

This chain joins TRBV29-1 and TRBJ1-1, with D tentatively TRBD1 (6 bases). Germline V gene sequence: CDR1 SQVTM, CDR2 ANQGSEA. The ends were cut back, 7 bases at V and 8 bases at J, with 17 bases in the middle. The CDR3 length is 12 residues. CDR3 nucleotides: TGCAGCGGGGCCGGGGCGGGGGCAGAAGCTTTCTTT. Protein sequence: CSGAGAGAEAFF.

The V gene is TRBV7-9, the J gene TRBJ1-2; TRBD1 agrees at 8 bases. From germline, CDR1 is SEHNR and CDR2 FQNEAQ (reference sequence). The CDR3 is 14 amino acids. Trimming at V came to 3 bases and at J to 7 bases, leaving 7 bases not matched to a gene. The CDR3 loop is CASSFADRVGGYTF. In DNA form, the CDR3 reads TGTGCCAGCAGCTTCGCGGACAGGGTTGGTGGCTACACCTTC.

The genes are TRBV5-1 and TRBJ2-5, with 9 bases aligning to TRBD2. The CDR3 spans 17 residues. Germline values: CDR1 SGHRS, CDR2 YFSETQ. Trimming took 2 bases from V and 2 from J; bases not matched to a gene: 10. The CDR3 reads CASSLTVAAGGQETQYF. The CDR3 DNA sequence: TGCGCCAGCAGCTTAACGGTGGCTGCGGGGGGGCAAGAGACCCAGTACTTC.

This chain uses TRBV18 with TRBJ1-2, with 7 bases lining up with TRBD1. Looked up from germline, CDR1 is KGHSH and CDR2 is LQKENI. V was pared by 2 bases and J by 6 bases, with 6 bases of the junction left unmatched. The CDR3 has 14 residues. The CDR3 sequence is CASSPKQGQNGYTF. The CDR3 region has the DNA TGTGCCAGCTCACCAAAACAGGGGCAGAATGGCTACACCTTC. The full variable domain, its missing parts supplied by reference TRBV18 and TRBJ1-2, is NAGVMQNPRHLVRRRGQEARLRCSPMKGHSHVYWYRQLPEEGLKFMVYLQKENIIDESGMPKERFSAEFPKEGPSILRIQQVVRGDSAAYFCASSPKQGQNGYTFGSGTRLTVV.

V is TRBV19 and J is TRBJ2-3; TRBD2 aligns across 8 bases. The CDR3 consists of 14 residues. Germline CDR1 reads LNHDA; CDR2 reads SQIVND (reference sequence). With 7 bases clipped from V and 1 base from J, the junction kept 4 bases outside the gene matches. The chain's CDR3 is CASTEAGGTDTQYF. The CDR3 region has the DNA TGTGCCAGTACGGAAGCGGGGGGCACAGATACGCAGTATTTT.

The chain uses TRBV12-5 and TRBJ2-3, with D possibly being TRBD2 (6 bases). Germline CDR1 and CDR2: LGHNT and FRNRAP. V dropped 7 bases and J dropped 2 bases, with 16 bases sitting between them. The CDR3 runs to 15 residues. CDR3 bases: TGTGCTAGTGCCGCGGGACTTACATACACAGATACGCAGTATTTT. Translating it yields CASAAGLTYTDTQYF.